Listed here is a single T cell receptor beta chain. This entry belongs to a study of PD-1 blockade in mismatch repair-deficient tumors. The repertoire was sequenced with immunoSEQ multiplex PCR; TCRdb's copy has only in-frame clones and lacks some. The sample has over 750 clones, approximately 70% seen once. V lost 1 base and J 3 bases, leaving 6 bases between the germline ends. Germline-derived CDR1 and CDR2 are LNHNV and YYDKDF (reference sequence). This CDR3 has 13 residues. Time point of the sample: archival surgical resection tumor tissue. This specimen was primary tumor tissue, taken from a patient treated with pembrolizumab. The chain is built from TRBV15 and TRBJ2-5; no definite D call. The source is an adult with mismatch repair-deficient cancer. The CDR3 DNA reads as TGTGCCACCAGCAGAGGAATGGAAGAGACCCAGTACTTC. Amino acids: CATSRGMEETQYF.